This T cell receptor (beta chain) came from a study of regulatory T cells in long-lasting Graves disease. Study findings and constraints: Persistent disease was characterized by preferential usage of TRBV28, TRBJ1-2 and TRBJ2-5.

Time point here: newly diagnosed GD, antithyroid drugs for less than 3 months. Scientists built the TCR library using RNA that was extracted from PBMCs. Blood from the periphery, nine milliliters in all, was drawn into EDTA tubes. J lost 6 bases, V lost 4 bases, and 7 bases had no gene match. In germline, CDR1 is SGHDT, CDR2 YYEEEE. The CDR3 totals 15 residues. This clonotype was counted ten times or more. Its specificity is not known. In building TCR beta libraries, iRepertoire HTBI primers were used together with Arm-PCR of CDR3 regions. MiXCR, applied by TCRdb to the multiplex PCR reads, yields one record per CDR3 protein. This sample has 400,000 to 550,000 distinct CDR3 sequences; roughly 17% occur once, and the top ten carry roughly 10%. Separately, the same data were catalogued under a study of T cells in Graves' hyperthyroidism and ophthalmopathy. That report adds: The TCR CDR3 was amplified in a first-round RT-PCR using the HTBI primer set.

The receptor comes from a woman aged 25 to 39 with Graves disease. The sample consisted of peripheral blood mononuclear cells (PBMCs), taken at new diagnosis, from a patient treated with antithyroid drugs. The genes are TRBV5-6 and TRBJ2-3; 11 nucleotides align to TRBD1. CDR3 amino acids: CASSRTGGIQDTQYF. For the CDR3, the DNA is TGTGCCAGCAGCAGGACAGGGGGCATTCAGGATACGCAGTATTTT.